This T cell receptor beta chain came from a study of T-cell memory formation after mild COVID-19. This clonotype was seen more than once but under ten times. Its cognate antigen is unknown. Findings and caveats of the study: Second-wave clones peaking on day 37 lacked confirmed SARS-CoV-2 specificity. That cross-reactive memory joined was suggested by some responding clones appearing in pre-infection memory.

Trimming stripped 6 bases from V and 1 base from J, with 11 bases between. This CDR3 spans 14 amino acids. The germline V gene encodes CDR1 MNHNS and CDR2 SASEGT. Libraries for TCRalpha and TCRbeta carried sample barcodes and unique molecular identifiers via 5'RACE. TCRdb reprocessed the 5' RACE reads via MiXCR and lists one record per CDR3 protein. The table includes under 550,000 distinct CDR3 sequences, more than 15% detected once. Input material: PBMCs or a T cell subset sorted from them (not recorded which). The J gene is TRBJ2-3, the V gene TRBV6-1; D not certain. The sequence derives from a man younger than 35 who had mild COVID-19 (a few samples of this study predate the infection). Cell type and time point are not known. The CDR3 sequence: CASRATVRTDTQYF. The CDR3 DNA sequence: TGTGCCAGCAGAGCGACGGTTCGCACAGATACGCAGTATTTT.